This entry lists 10 T cell receptor beta chains sequenced from one sample in a study of T cells in Graves' hyperthyroidism and ophthalmopathy. The investigators amplified TCR beta CDR3 regions from RNA transcripts. With the HTBI primer set, the TCR CDR3 went through a first round of RT-PCR. Via MiXCR, TCRdb re-called the multiplex PCR reads, giving one row per CDR3 protein. The data hold some 500,000 distinct CDR3 sequences, with roughly 24% observed a single time. Sequences were obtained from blood. The origin of the receptors is a woman aged 25-40 years with Graves' ophthalmopathy.

This clonotype was recorded many times. The DNA is omitted, as the CDR3 cannot be located on it reliably, and the CDR3 follows TCRdb's listing. V and J are TRBV29-1 and TRBJ1-3. The CDR3 is 11 residues long, counting both termini. Germline CDR1 reads SQVTM; CDR2 reads ANQGSEA. The CDR3 sequence is CSVASGNTVYF.

This clonotype has just one count. The CDR3 is CASSRAGTGYGNTIYF. The CDR3 region has the DNA TGTGCCAGCAGCCGAGCCGGGACAGGGTATGGAAACACCATATATTTT. V gene TRBV3-1 combines with J gene TRBJ1-3, with 9 bases identical to TRBD1. V shed 4 bases, J shed 3 bases, and the junction held 7 bases outside the gene matches. Germline-derived CDR1 and CDR2 are LGHDT and YNNKEL (reference sequence). The length of the CDR3 is 16 residues.

This clonotype was seen ten or more times. The chain is built from TRBV10-3 and TRBJ2-7, with a tentative D call TRBD1 (6 bases). This CDR3 comprises 14 residues. Per the germline V gene, CDR1 is ENHRY and CDR2 is SYGVKD. V lost 0 bases and J 3 bases, leaving 9 bases between the germline ends. CDR3 protein: CAISESPGDYEQYF. CDR3 coding DNA: TGTGCCATCAGTGAGTCCCCAGGGGACTACGAGCAGTACTTC.

V gene TRBV13 combines with J gene TRBJ1-2; D possibly corresponds to TRBD1 (5 bases). Deletions cut 5 bases from V and 4 bases from J, with 17 bases between. CDR3 size: 15 residues. Germline lookup yields CDR1 PRHDT and CDR2 FYEKMQ (reference sequence). The CDR3 DNA follows: TGTGCCAGCAGCCAACACCCGGGACCAACCTATGGCTACACCTTC. Its translation is CASSQHPGPTYGYTF.

The V gene is TRBV7-9, the J gene TRBJ1-1, with 7 bases matching TRBD1. The V gene end was trimmed by 6 bases and the J gene end by 7 bases; junction bases not matched to a gene: 11. This CDR3 is built from 14 residues. Germline CDR1 is SEHNR and CDR2 is FQNEAQ (reference sequence). In DNA form, the CDR3 reads TGTGCCAGCAGTCGGACAGGCCGTAACGATGAAGCTTTCTTT. This encodes CASSRTGRNDEAFF.

At least ten counts were recorded for this clonotype. The chain joins TRBV20-1 to TRBJ1-1; no clear D gene. Germline CDR1 DFQATT, CDR2 SNEGSKA (reference sequence). The CDR3 loop spans 12 amino acids. Deletions cut 3 bases from V and 4 bases from J, with 9 bases between. In DNA form, the CDR3 reads TGCAGTGCTAGGGGTCGGGGCACTGAAGCTTTCTTT. It translates to CSARGRGTEAFF.

The table lists this clonotype with many counts. This chain uses TRBV20-1 with TRBJ1-1, with D possibly being TRBD1 (5 bases). Per the germline V gene, CDR1 is DFQATT and CDR2 is SNEGSKA (reference sequence). Trimming pared 6 bases from V and 1 base from J, leaving 15 bases between. The CDR3 consists of 14 residues. The CDR3, as DNA: TGCAGTGCGGGCCTGATGGGGACGAACACTGAAGCTTTCTTT. It specifies CSAGLMGTNTEAFF.

This clonotype was counted ten times or more. This rearrangement joins TRBV28 to TRBJ1-5; the match to TRBD1 covers 9 bases. The CDR3 contains 15 residues. Germline V CDR1 and CDR2: MDHEN, SYDVKM. V was clipped by 6 bases and J by 7 bases; unmatched bases: 10. CDR3 sequence reads: CASRSPTGGRQPQHF. The CDR3 DNA follows: TGTGCCAGCAGGTCGCCTACAGGGGGCAGGCAGCCCCAGCATTTT.

V is TRBV2 and J is TRBJ1-1; D is undetermined. This CDR3 comprises 16 residues. V was cut by 2 bases and J by 4 bases, with 17 bases left in between. Germline CDR1 SNHLY, CDR2 FYNNEI. CDR3 protein: CASSESPGSLSTEAFF. CDR3 DNA sequence: TGTGCCAGCAGTGAATCCCCCGGCAGCTTGAGCACTGAAGCTTTCTTT.

This chain uses TRBV27 with TRBJ1-1, with D tentatively TRBD1 (5 bases). Germline V gene lookup returns CDR1 MNHEY and CDR2 SMNVEV (reference sequence). The CDR3 is made up of 15 amino acids. V gave up 6 bases and J gave up 1 base, with 15 bases separating them. Here the CDR3 DNA reads TGTGCCAGCAGCCACGGGGCCACTTCGAACACTGAAGCTTTCTTT. Protein: CASSHGATSNTEAFF.